Each of the 8 T cell receptor beta chains below was sequenced from the same sample in a study of T cell responses to AZD1222 COVID-19 vaccine listed by TCRdb under 2021. The method behind the library was the immunoSEQ multiplex PCR assay. Imported from immuneACCESS, the table was reduced by TCRdb to in-frame sequences with V and J called. These copies leave out some clones; in studies compared against another copy, an unresolved V gene accounts for under half, and the cause of the remainder is not known. Recorded for this sample are fewer than 200,000 clones; around 92% of them occurred a single time. 8.5% to 12% of the sample is taken by the ten largest. This sample's time point label indicates: baseline before first vaccination. The source was peripheral blood, collected on day 0 of AZD1222 vaccination. The receptors shown here come from an adult in good health.

The chain carries TRBV30 and TRBJ1-2, with unresolved D. Trimming removed 5 bases from V and 0 bases from J, with 13 bases in between. The CDR3 is 14 amino acids. Germline V lookup: CDR1 GTSNPN, CDR2 SVGIG (reference sequence). The CDR3 protein is CAWGVVGANYGYTF. The CDR3, as DNA: TGTGCCTGGGGAGTAGTGGGAGCTAACTATGGCTACACCTTC.

The rearrangement links TRBV5-1 to TRBJ2-6, with 9 bases that match TRBD1. J gave up 0 bases and V 0 bases, and 4 bases lay outside the gene matches. The germline V gene has CDR1 SGHRS and CDR2 YFSETQ. CDR3 length equals 18 residues. The CDR3 DNA sequence: TGCGCCAGCAGCTTGGTGGGACAGGGAGGCTCTGGGGCCAACGTCCTGACTTTC. Its protein is CASSLVGQGGSGANVLTF.

In nucleotides, the CDR3 is TGTGCCAGCGAATGGAGTTCCAAAAACATTCAGTACTTC. Residues: CASEWSSKNIQYF. This sequence joins TRBV28 and TRBJ2-4; D gene uncertain. The CDR3 is made up of 13 amino acids. The germline CDR1 and CDR2 sequences are MDHEN and SYDVKM. Trimming took 8 bases from V and 2 from J, leaving 10 bases between them.

This rearrangement joins TRBV5-4 to TRBJ2-2, with D possibly TRBD2 on 6 matching bases. The CDR3 covers 17 residues. Trimming pared 4 bases from V and 3 bases from J, leaving 19 bases between. The germline V gene has CDR1 SGHNT and CDR2 YYREEE (reference sequence). The CDR3, as DNA: TGTGCCAGCAGCCCACCCGGGAGCAGGTCAGACACCGGGGAGCTGTTTTTT. Its translation: CASSPPGSRSDTGELFF.

The V gene is TRBV12-3 or TRBV12-4, the J gene TRBJ1-2; D remains unclear. Deletions cut 4 bases from V and 5 bases from J, with 8 bases between. The CDR3 sequence is 12 residues long. In DNA, the CDR3 is TGTGCCAGCAGTTCCTGGGGATATGGCTACACCTTC. Its translation: CASSSWGYGYTF.

The rearrangement links TRBV19 to TRBJ1-3; maybe TRBD1 (6 bases). V shed 4 bases and J shed 0 bases, with 7 bases lying between them. Germline CDR1 is LNHDA and CDR2 is SQIVND (reference sequence). The CDR3 contains 14 residues. DNA of the CDR3: TGTGCCAGTAGTACACAGGGCTCTGGAAACACCATATATTTT. As protein: CASSTQGSGNTIYF.

The V gene is TRBV7-9, the J gene TRBJ1-1, with D possibly being TRBD1 (6 bases). Trimming cost V 5 bases and J 2 bases, with 9 bases left between them. The CDR3 is 13 residues long. CDR1 is SEHNR and CDR2 is FQNEAQ in the germline V gene (reference sequence). In DNA, the CDR3 is TGTGCCAGCAGCGAACAGGGAAACACTGAAGCTTTCTTT. Its translation: CASSEQGNTEAFF.

The V call is TRBV28, the J call TRBJ2-3; 7 bases fit TRBD2. This CDR3 contains 15 residues. CDR1 is MDHEN, CDR2 SYDVKM, per germline. V trimming: 6 bases; J trimming: 2 bases; junction bases outside the gene matches: 8. CDR3 protein: CASRPRGVITDTQYF. CDR3 coding DNA: TGTGCCAGCAGACCCCGGGGGGTAATCACAGATACGCAGTATTTT.